This TCR beta chain comes out of a study of blood T cell repertoires in COVID-19. Trimming removed 3 bases from V and 2 bases from J; junction bases left unmatched: 20. This CDR3 region has 20 residues. CDR1 and CDR2 from the germline V gene are MGHRA and YSYEKL. Measured with immunoSEQ multiplex PCR; TCRdb has only the in-frame clones, and not every one. In the table there are 300,000 to 400,000 clones, almost 85% of which are singletons. Sequenced: peripheral blood. The chain combines TRBV4-1 with TRBJ2-3, with 7 nucleotides matching TRBD1. The sequence was collected from a human donor in a cohort sampled during active COVID-19. The CDR3 sequence is CASSHGRQGVNSLPTDTQYF. The CDR3 DNA reads TGCGCCAGCAGCCATGGTCGGCAGGGGGTGAATTCCCTCCCCACAGATACGCAGTATTTT.